One and the same sample provided the 21 T cell receptor beta chains below, sequenced in a study of Ad26.COV2.S vaccination and SARS-CoV-2 variants. Sequenced by immunoSEQ multiplex PCR; TCRdb stores in-frame clones only, minus some. The sample holds 300,000 to 450,000 clones, 92% seen once. This specimen was peripheral blood, taken after recovery from COVID-19. Every receptor here comes from a human donor who had recovered from COVID-19.

This clone appeared a single time. The chain uses TRBV5-4 and TRBJ2-3, with 10 nucleotides matching TRBD2. The CDR3 runs 16 residues. CDR1 is SGHNT, CDR2 YYREEE, per germline (reference sequence). V dropped 3 bases and J dropped 2; count of bases not matched to a gene: 6. CDR3 residues: CASSWPAGGNTDTQYF. The DNA of the CDR3 is TGTGCCAGCAGCTGGCCAGCGGGGGGGAACACAGATACGCAGTATTTT.

As to this clone: Other DNA sequences from this sample encode an identical CDR3 as well. The CDR3 sequence: CASSLRTGGYTF. The CDR3 bases are TGTGCCAGCAGCTTACGGACAGGGGGCTACACCTTC. The chain carries TRBV9 and TRBJ1-2, with 8 positions matching TRBD1. V lost 4 bases, J lost 8 bases, and 4 bases stayed unmatched. The CDR3 has 12 residues. Germline assignment: CDR1 SGDLS and CDR2 YYNGEE. Supplemented by reference TRBV9 and TRBJ1-2, the full variable domain reads DSGVTQTPKHLITATGQRVTLRCSPRSGDLSVYWYQQSLDQGLQFLIQYYNGEERAKGNILERFSAQQFPDLHSELNLSSLELGDSALYFCASSLRTGGYTFGSGTRLTVV.

The chain links TRBV6-5 to TRBJ1-1; 8 bases are a match to TRBD1. Germline lookup yields CDR1 MNHEY and CDR2 SVGAGI. The junction had 6 bases not matched to a gene; V was cut back by 4 bases and J by 2 bases. This CDR3 has 15 amino acids. The DNA for the CDR3 is TGTGCCAGCAGTTCAAGGGACAGGCGTAACACTGAAGCTTTCTTT. Its protein is CASSSRDRRNTEAFF.

The rearrangement joins TRBV4-1 to TRBJ2-7; D is unclear. The CDR3 is made up of 14 amino acids. The germline V and J ends were trimmed by 0 bases and 5 bases, with 11 bases remaining between them. CDR1 is MGHRA, CDR2 YSYEKL, per germline. In nucleotides, the CDR3 is TGCGCCAGCAGCCAAGATCAGGTGGCAAACGAGCAGTACTTC. Translating gives CASSQDQVANEQYF.

V and J are TRBV27 and TRBJ2-1, with TRBD2 as a possible D gene (6 bases). Trimming shortened V by 10 bases and J by 4 bases, and 11 bases separated the two germline ends. CDR3 length equals 12 residues. Germline CDR1 and CDR2: MNHEY and SMNVEV (reference sequence). CDR3 in amino acids: CATTGVYNEQFF. For the CDR3, the DNA is TGTGCCACAACGGGGGTTTACAATGAGCAGTTCTTC.

This rearrangement joins TRBV27 to TRBJ1-5; 10 bases line up with TRBD1. This CDR3 contains 17 residues. Per the germline V gene, CDR1 is MNHEY and CDR2 is SMNVEV (reference sequence). V gave up 9 bases and J gave up 3 bases; unmatched junction bases: 14. The CDR3 bases are TGTGCCAGTAACAAAGTGGGACAGGGGTCTTTCAATCAGCCCCAGCATTTT. Protein product: CASNKVGQGSFNQPQHF.

This sequence joins TRBV9 and TRBJ2-1; 13 nucleotides align to TRBD2. The junction had 3 bases not matched to a gene; V was cut back by 0 bases and J by 6 bases. Germline V gene lookup returns CDR1 SGDLS and CDR2 YYNGEE. CDR3 length: 16 amino acids. CDR3 DNA sequence: TGTGCCAGCAGCGTAGGCCGACTAGCGGGGGGCAATGAGCAGTTCTTC. As protein: CASSVGRLAGGNEQFF.

The count of this clone is one. Other DNA sequences within the sample encode an identical CDR3. The V call is TRBV6-5, the J call TRBJ1-5; D gene unclear. V gave up 6 bases and J gave up 1 base, with 7 bases separating them. Germline CDR1 is MNHEY and CDR2 is SVGAGI. CDR3 size: 13 residues. In DNA, the CDR3 is TGTGCCAGCAGGAAAGACAGCAATCAGCCCCAGCATTTT. Translation gives CASRKDSNQPQHF.

The chain recombines TRBV4-1 with TRBJ2-1, with D perhaps assigned TRBD1 or TRBD2 (7 bases each). Trimming pared 8 bases from V and 9 bases from J, leaving 20 bases between. Germline CDR1 MGHRA, CDR2 YSYEKL. CDR3 length: 14 residues. CDR3 protein: CASRQGGGGAEQFF. Written as DNA, the CDR3 is TGCGCCAGCCGACAGGGAGGGGGGGGCGCTGAGCAGTTCTTC.

This rearrangement joins TRBV2 to TRBJ1-3, with unresolved D. V was trimmed by 6 bases and J by 4 bases, leaving 13 bases between them. CDR1 SNHLY and CDR2 FYNNEI come from the germline V gene. The CDR3 contains 14 residues. CDR3 DNA sequence: TGTGCCAGCAGCCGCACAAGAGAAGGAAACACCATATATTTT. This gives the protein CASSRTREGNTIYF.

The chain combines TRBV19 with TRBJ1-1; 9 positions agree with TRBD1. The V and J ends lost 2 bases and 1 base, in that order; junction bases with no gene match: 8. From germline, CDR1 is LNHDA and CDR2 SQIVND (reference sequence). CDR3 length equals 17 residues. DNA for the CDR3: TGTGCCAGTAGTATACTTCGGACAGGGGCCACGAACACTGAAGCTTTCTTT. Its translation: CASSILRTGATNTEAFF.

The V call is TRBV5-6, the J call TRBJ2-3; 10 bases align to TRBD2. V was clipped by 0 bases and J by 6 bases; unmatched bases: 10. The CDR3 has 17 amino acids. Germline CDR1 reads SGHDT; CDR2 reads YYEEEE. The CDR3 bases are TGTGCCAGCAGCTTGGCCGGGACTAGCGCTCAGTTGGATACGCAGTATTTT. Its protein is CASSLAGTSAQLDTQYF.

The rearrangement joins TRBV19 to TRBJ1-3; D call uncertain. The CDR3 sequence is 15 residues long. The V and J ends lost 8 bases and 0 bases respectively, with 14 bases between them. Germline CDR1 LNHDA, CDR2 SQIVND (reference sequence). DNA of the CDR3: TGTGCCAGTTGCTCCCTAGCCGGCTCTGGAAACACCATATATTTT. It specifies CASCSLAGSGNTIYF.

This clone was seen a few times. The chain has TRBV19 and TRBJ2-3; 8 nucleotides line up with TRBD2. Germline CDR1 and CDR2: LNHDA and SQIVND (reference sequence). This CDR3 has 15 amino acids. Trimming cost V 3 bases and J 1 base; bases outside gene matches: 3. The CDR3 reads CASSIGAGGTDTQYF. The CDR3 DNA reads TGTGCCAGTAGTATCGGAGCGGGAGGCACAGATACGCAGTATTTT.

This chain connects TRBV21-1 to TRBJ2-5; the table's D call, TRBD2, has no DNA check behind it. TRBV21-1 is an annotated pseudogene. The CDR3 loop spans 15 amino acids. The CDR3 region is CASSTEDCHKETQYF. The CDR3 nucleotides are TGTGCCAGCAGCACGGAGGACTGCCACAAAGAGACCCAGTACTTC.

The chain uses TRBV6-6 and TRBJ2-1; TRBD2 matches 15 bases. The CDR3 is 14 amino acids. Trimming at V came to 0 bases and at J to 14 bases, leaving 2 bases not matched to a gene. Germline V gene sequence: CDR1 MNHNY, CDR2 SVGAGI (reference sequence). In nucleotides, the CDR3 is TGTGCCAGCAGTTACTCCCGGACTAGCGGGGGGGAGTTCTTC. It specifies CASSYSRTSGGEFF.

The rearrangement joins TRBV5-1 to TRBJ2-7; possible D gene TRBD1, 5 bases. The CDR3 is 15 residues long. CDR1 is SGHRS, CDR2 YFSETQ, per germline. With 4 bases removed from V and 5 bases from J, the gap between germline ends came to 19 bases. CDR3 region: CASSLRQMGLDEQYF. Here the CDR3 DNA reads TGCGCCAGCAGCCTCCGACAGATGGGGTTGGACGAGCAGTACTTC. Supplemented by reference TRBV5-1 and TRBJ2-7, the full variable domain reads KAGVTQTPRYLIKTRGQQVTLSCSPISGHRSVSWYQQTPGQGLQFLFEYFSETQRNKGNFPGRFSGRQFSNSRSEMNVSTLELGDSALYLCASSLRQMGLDEQYFGPGTRLTVT.

The chain uses TRBV27 and TRBJ1-5, with unresolved D. Germline V gene sequence: CDR1 MNHEY, CDR2 SMNVEV (reference sequence). CDR3 size: 15 residues. Trimming left V 5 bases short and J 2 bases short, with 13 bases between. The CDR3 sequence is CASSIEGFGNQPQHF. The CDR3 DNA reads as TGTGCCAGCAGTATAGAGGGATTCGGCAATCAGCCCCAGCATTTT.

This clone has only a few counts. This chain connects TRBV19 to TRBJ1-4; D call uncertain. Germline V gene sequence: CDR1 LNHDA, CDR2 SQIVND (reference sequence). This CDR3 comprises 13 residues. The CDR3 nucleotides are TGTATCGCTCGAGGGTTGACTAATGAAAAACTGTTTTTT. As protein: CIARGLTNEKLFF. Combining the CDR3 with reference TRBV19 and TRBJ1-4 gives the whole variable domain DGGITQSPKYLFRKEGQNVTLSCEQNLNHDAMYWYRQDPGQGLRLIYYSQIVNDFQKGDIAEGYSVSREKKESFPLTVTSAQKNPTAFYLCIARGLTNEKLFFGSGTQLSVL.

The chain carries TRBV6-2 or TRBV6-3 and TRBJ1-1, with a possible D match to TRBD1 (5 bases). The CDR3 loop spans 16 amino acids. Trimming shortened V by 2 bases and J by 4 bases, and 17 bases separated the two germline ends. Germline V gives CDR1 MNHEY, CDR2 SVGEGT. This chain's CDR3 is CASSYTQGQGVTEAFF. The CDR3 coding sequence is TGTGCCAGCAGTTACACCCAAGGGCAAGGGGTCACTGAAGCTTTCTTT.

This clone has just a few counts. The CDR3 DNA follows: TGTGCCACCAGTGATTCCCGGACGGTCACCCAGTACTTC. It codes for CATSDSRTVTQYF. The chain uses TRBV24-1 and TRBJ2-5; D is undetermined. Trimming stripped 2 bases from V and 8 bases from J, with 11 bases between. The germline CDR1 and CDR2 sequences are KGHDR and SFDVKD. The CDR3 length is 13 residues.